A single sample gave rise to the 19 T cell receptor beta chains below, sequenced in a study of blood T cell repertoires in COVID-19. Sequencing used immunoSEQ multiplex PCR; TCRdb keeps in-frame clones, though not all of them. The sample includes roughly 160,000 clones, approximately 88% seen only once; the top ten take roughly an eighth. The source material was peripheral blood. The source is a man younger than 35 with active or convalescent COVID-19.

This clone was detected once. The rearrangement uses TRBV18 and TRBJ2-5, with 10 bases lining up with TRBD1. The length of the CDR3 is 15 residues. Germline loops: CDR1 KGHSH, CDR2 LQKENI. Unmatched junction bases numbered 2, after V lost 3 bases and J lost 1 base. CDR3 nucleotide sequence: TGTGCCAGCTCACCTCGACAGGGGGCCCAAGAGACCCAGTACTTC. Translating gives CASSPRQGAQETQYF.

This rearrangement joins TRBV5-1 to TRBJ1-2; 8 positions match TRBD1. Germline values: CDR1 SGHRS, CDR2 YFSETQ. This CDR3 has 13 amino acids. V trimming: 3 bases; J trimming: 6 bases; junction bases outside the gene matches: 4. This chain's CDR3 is CASSWGQDNGYTF. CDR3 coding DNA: TGCGCCAGCAGCTGGGGACAGGACAATGGCTACACCTTC.

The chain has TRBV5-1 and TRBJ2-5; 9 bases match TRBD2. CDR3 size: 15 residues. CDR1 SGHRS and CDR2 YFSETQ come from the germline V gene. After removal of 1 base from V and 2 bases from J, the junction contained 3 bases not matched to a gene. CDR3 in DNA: TGCGCCAGCAGCTTGTCGACTAGCGGACAAGAGACCCAGTACTTC. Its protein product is CASSLSTSGQETQYF.

CDR3 region: CASSHRAGETYEQYF. Written as DNA, the CDR3 is TGTGCCAGCAGCCACCGAGCGGGGGAAACCTACGAGCAGTACTTC. The V call is TRBV4-2, the J call TRBJ2-7, with 8 bases lining up with TRBD2. The CDR3 runs 15 residues. From germline, CDR1 is LGHNA and CDR2 YNFKEQ. With 3 bases clipped from V and 2 bases from J, the junction kept 6 bases outside the gene matches.

CDR3 sequence reads: CAWSPGLGIRETQYF. The CDR3 nucleotides read TGTGCCTGGAGTCCGGGACTAGGTATTCGAGAGACCCAGTACTTC. The chain carries TRBV30 and TRBJ2-5; 8 nucleotides align to TRBD2. This CDR3 is built from 15 residues. The trim removed 2 bases at V and 4 bases at J, leaving 9 bases unmatched. CDR1 is GTSNPN, CDR2 SVGIG, per germline (reference sequence).

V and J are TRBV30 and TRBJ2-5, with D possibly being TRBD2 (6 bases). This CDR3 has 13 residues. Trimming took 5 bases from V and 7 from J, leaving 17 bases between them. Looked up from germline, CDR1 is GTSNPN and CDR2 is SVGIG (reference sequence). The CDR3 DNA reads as TGTGCCTGGGGGGGTGCCAGGAGGGGGACCCAGTACTTC. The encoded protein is CAWGGARRGTQYF.

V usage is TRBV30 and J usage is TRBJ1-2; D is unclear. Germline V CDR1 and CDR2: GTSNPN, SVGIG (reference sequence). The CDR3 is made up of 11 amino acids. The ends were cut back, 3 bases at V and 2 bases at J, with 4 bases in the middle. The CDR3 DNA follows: TGTGCCTGGAGCCCAAACTATGGCTACACCTTC. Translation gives CAWSPNYGYTF.

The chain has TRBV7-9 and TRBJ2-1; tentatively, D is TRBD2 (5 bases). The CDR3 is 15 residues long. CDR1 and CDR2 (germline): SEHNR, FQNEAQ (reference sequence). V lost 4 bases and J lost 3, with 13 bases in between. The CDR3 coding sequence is TGTGCCAGCAGCTCGGACCGAGGGAGCTACAATGAGCAGTTCTTC. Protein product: CASSSDRGSYNEQFF.

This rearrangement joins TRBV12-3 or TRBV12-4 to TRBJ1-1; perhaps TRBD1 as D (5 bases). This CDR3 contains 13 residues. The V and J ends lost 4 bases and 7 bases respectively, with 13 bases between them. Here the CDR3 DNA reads TGTGCCAGCAGTTCAGACCCGGGGGTTGAAGCTTTCTTT. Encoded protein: CASSSDPGVEAFF.

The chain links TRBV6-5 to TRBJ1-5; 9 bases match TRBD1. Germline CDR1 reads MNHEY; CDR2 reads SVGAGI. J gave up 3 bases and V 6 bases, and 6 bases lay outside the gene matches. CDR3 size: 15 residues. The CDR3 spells CASRGTGGDNQPQHF. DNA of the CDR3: TGTGCCAGCAGGGGAACAGGGGGCGACAATCAGCCCCAGCATTTT.

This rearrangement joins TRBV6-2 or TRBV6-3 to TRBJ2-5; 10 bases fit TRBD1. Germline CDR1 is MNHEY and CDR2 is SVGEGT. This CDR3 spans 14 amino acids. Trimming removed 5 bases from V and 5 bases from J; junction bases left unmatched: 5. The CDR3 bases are TGTGCCAGCAGTCAGACAGGGGGCGGCGAGACCCAGTACTTC. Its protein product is CASSQTGGGETQYF.

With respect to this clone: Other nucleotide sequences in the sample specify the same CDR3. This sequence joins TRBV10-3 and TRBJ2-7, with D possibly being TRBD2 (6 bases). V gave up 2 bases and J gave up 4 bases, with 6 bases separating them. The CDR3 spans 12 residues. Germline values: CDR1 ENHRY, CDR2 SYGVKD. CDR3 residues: CAISESGYEQYF. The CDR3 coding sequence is TGTGCCATCAGTGAGAGCGGGTACGAGCAGTACTTC.

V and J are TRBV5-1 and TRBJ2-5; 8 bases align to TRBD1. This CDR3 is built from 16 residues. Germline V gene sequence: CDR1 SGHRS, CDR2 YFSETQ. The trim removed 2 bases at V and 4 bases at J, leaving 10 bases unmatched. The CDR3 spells CASSFHGQGDRETQYF. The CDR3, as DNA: TGCGCCAGCAGCTTTCACGGACAGGGCGATCGAGAGACCCAGTACTTC.

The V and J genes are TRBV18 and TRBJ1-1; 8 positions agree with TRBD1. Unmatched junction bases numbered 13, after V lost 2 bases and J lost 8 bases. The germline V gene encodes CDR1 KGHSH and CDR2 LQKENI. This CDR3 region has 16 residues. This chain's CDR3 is CASSPVVGQGSREAFF. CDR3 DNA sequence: TGTGCCAGCTCACCAGTGGTTGGACAGGGCTCTAGAGAAGCTTTCTTT.

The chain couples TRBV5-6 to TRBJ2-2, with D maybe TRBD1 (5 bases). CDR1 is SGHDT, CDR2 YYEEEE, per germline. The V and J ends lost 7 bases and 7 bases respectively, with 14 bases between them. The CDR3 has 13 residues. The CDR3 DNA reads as TGTGCCAGCGGCATAGGGGCGTACGGGGAGCTGTTTTTT. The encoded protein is CASGIGAYGELFF. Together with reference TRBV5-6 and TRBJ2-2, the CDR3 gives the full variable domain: DAGVTQSPTHLIKTRGQQVTLRCSPKSGHDTVSWYQQALGQGPQFIFQYYEEEERQRGNFPDRFSGHQFPNYSSELNVNALLLGDSALYLCASGIGAYGELFFGEGSRLTVL.

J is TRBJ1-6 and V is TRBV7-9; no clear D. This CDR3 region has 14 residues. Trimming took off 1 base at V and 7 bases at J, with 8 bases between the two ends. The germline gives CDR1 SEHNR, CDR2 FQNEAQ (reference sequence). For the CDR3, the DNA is TGTGCCAGCAGCTTAGAATCCCCGAATTCACCCCTCCACTTT. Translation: CASSLESPNSPLHF. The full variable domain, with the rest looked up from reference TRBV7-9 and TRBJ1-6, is DTGVSQNPRHKITKRGQNVTFRCDPISEHNRLYWYRQTLGQGPEFLTYFQNEAQLEKSRLLSDRFSAERPKGSFSTLEIQRTEQGDSAMYLCASSLESPNSPLHFGNGTRLTVT.

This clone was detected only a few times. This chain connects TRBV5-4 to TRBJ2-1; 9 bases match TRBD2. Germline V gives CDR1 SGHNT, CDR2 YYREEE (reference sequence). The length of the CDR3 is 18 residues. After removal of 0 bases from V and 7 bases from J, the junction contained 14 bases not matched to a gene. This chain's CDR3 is CASSLAPIGAGGSNEQFF. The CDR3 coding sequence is TGTGCCAGCAGCTTGGCCCCCATCGGAGCGGGGGGTTCTAATGAGCAGTTCTTC.

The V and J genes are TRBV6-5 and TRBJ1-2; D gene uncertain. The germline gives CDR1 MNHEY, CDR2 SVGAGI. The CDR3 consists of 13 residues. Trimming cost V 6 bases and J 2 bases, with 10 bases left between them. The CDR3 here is CASSVGGNYGYTF. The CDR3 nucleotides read TGTGCCAGCAGCGTGGGAGGGAACTATGGCTACACCTTC.

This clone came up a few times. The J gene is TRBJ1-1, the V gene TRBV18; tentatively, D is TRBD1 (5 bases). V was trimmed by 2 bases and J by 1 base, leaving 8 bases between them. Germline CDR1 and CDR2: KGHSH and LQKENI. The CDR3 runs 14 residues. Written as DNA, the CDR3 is TGTGCCAGCTCACCAGGAACAGGGAACACTGAAGCTTTCTTT. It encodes CASSPGTGNTEAFF.